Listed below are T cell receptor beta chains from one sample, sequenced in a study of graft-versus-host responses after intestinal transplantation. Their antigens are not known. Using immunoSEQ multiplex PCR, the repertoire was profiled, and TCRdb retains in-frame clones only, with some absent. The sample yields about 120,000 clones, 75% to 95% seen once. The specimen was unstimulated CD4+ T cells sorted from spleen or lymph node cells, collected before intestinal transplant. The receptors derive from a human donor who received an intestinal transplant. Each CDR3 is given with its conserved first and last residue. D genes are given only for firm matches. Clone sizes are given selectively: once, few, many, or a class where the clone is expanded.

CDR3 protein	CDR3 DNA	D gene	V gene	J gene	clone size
CASSLTGFPYEQYF	TGCGCCAGCAGCTTGACGGGATTCCCCTACGAGCAGTACTTC	-	TRBV5-1	TRBJ2-7	-
CASIKNTEAFF	TGTGCCAGCATTAAGAACACTGAAGCTTTCTTT	-	TRBV2	TRBJ1-1	-
CASSLGVLGSSYEQYF	TGCGCCAGCAGCTTGGGAGTCTTGGGCAGCTCCTACGAGCAGTACTTC	-	TRBV5-1	TRBJ2-7	-
CASRRDSESSYNEQFF	TGTGCCAGCAGGAGAGATAGCGAGAGCTCCTACAATGAGCAGTTCTTC	-	TRBV9	TRBJ2-1	once
CASSLEGGNQPQHF	TGCGCCAGCAGCTTGGAAGGGGGTAATCAGCCCCAGCATTTT	-	TRBV5-1	TRBJ1-5	-
CASSFYFPSGSSGANVLTF	TGTGCCAGCAGTTTTTATTTCCCTAGCGGGAGCTCTGGGGCCAACGTCCTGACTTTC	TRBD2	TRBV28	TRBJ2-6	-
CATRGGGRRPDTQYF	TGTGCCACCCGGGGCGGGGGACGAAGGCCAGATACGCAGTATTTT	TRBD2	TRBV28	TRBJ2-3	-
CASSQDPRLAGGEQYF	TGTGCCAGCAGCCAAGACCCCAGACTAGCGGGCGGTGAGCAGTACTTC	TRBD2	TRBV4-2	TRBJ2-7	-
CASMWPSNTGELFF	TGTGCCAGCATGTGGCCCTCGAACACCGGGGAGCTGTTTTTT	-	TRBV6-1	TRBJ2-2	-
CASIGVNPYEQYF	TGTGCCAGCATAGGGGTCAATCCCTACGAGCAGTACTTC	-	TRBV6-1	TRBJ2-7	-
CASSLPRQPQHF	TGTGCCAGCAGTCTCCCCAGGCAGCCCCAGCATTTT	-	TRBV28	TRBJ1-5	-
CAIMADISDGYTF	TGTGCCATCATGGCCGACATTTCGGATGGCTACACCTTC	-	TRBV10-3	TRBJ1-2	-
CASSQQRQAGGYTF	TGTGCCAGCAGTCAACAACGACAGGCGGGCGGCTACACCTTC	-	TRBV6-6	TRBJ1-2	-
CASSSSGTVSYEQYF	TGTGCCAGCAGTTCATCCGGGACAGTCTCCTACGAGCAGTACTTC	TRBD1	TRBV7-2	TRBJ2-7	once
CASSFLALSYEQYF	TGTGCCAGCAGCTTTCTAGCCCTCTCCTACGAGCAGTACTTC	-	TRBV7-2	TRBJ2-7	-